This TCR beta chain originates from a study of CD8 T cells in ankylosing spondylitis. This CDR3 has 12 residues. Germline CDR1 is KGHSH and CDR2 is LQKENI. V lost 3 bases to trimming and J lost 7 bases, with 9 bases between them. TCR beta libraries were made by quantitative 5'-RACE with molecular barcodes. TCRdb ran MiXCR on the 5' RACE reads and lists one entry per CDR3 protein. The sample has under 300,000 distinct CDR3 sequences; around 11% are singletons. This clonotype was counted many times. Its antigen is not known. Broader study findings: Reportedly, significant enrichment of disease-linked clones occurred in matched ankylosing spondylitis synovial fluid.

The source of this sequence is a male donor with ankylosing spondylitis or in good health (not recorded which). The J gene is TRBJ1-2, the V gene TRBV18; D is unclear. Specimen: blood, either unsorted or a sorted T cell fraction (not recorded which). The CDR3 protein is CASSPPDVGYTF. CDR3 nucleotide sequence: TGTGCCAGCTCACCCCCGGACGTTGGCTACACCTTC.